Listed below are T cell receptor beta chains from one sample, sequenced in a study of vaccination and CD4 T cells after COVID-19. TCRdb ran MiXCR on the PCR reads and lists one entry per CDR3 protein. The sample lists about 2,000 distinct CDR3 sequences, approximately 55% seen once, with 60% to 85% in the top ten. Their target antigens are unknown. Sequencing used CD4+ T cells from blood, cultured in vitro. The receptors were sampled from a human donor in good health. Each CDR3 is given with its conserved first and last residue. D genes are given only for firm matches. Rows give clone size only sometimes, using once, few, many, or a class for an expanded clone.

clone size | J gene | V gene | D gene | CDR3 protein | CDR3 DNA
. | TRBJ1-1 | TRBV20-1 | . | CSARDSPGVNTETFF | TGCAGTGCTAGAGACTCCCCAGGGGTGAACACTGAAACTTTCTTT
. | TRBJ1-5 | TRBV20-1 | TRBD1 | CSASYLDRGNQPQHF | TGCAGTGCTAGTTATCTGGACAGGGGTAATCAGCCCCAGCATTTT
. | TRBJ2-2 | TRBV7-3 | TRBD2 | CASSLRERQTGELFF | TGTGCCAGCAGCTTGCGGGAGAGGCAAACCGGGGAGCTGTTTTTT
. | TRBJ2-2 | TRBV6-1 | . | CAGSRPDPHGELFF | TGTGCCGGCAGCCGGCCCGACCCCCACGGGGAGCTGTTTTTT
. | TRBJ2-3 | TRBV7-3 | . | CASSLGLARRSDTQYF | TGTGCCAGCAGCTTAGGGTTAGCCCGCCGCTCCGATACGCAGTATTTT
. | TRBJ2-1 | TRBV7-2 | . | CASSPRGASYNEQFF | TGTGCCAGCAGCCCCAGGGGGGCATCCTACAATGAGCAGTTCTTC
few | TRBJ2-4 | TRBV28 | . | CASRIGGDIQYF | TGTGCCAGCAGAATAGGGGGGGACATTCAGTACTTC
few | TRBJ1-1 | TRBV20-1 | . | CSAYYTEAFF | TGCAGTGCTTATTACACTGAAGCTTTCTTT
. | TRBJ2-3 | TRBV14 | . | CASSQKGDPDPSFTDTQYF | TGTGCCAGCAGCCAGAAGGGGGACCCCGATCCCTCATTCACAGATACGCAGTATTTT
few | TRBJ1-6 | TRBV20-1 | TRBD1 | CSAPRSTGYYSPLHF | TGCAGTGCTCCACGTTCGACAGGGTATTATTCACCCCTCCACTTT
. | TRBJ2-3 | TRBV20-1 | TRBD2 | CSASSGDYSTDTQYF | TGCAGTGCTAGTTCCGGGGACTACAGCACAGATACGCAGTATTTT
medium-sized | TRBJ2-7 | TRBV18 | TRBD1 | CASSPGQEYEQYF | TGTGCCAGCTCACCCGGACAGGAATACGAGCAGTACTTC
few | TRBJ2-3 | TRBV20-1 | . | CSARTHEGTQYF | TGCAGTGCTCGTACCCACGAGGGTACGCAGTATTTT
few | TRBJ2-7 | TRBV19 | TRBD2 | CASSRRGLATQGIYEQYF | TGTGCCAGTAGCCGACGGGGACTAGCCACTCAGGGTATCTACGAGCAGTACTTC
. | TRBJ1-2 | TRBV6-1 | . | CASKPSSLSSYGYTF | TGTGCCAGCAAGCCCTCATCCCTTAGCAGCTATGGCTACACCTTC
. | TRBJ1-1 | TRBV6-1 | TRBD1 | CASNFFTGAPNTEAFF | TGTGCCAGCAATTTTTTCACAGGGGCTCCGAACACTGAAGCTTTCTTT
. | TRBJ1-1 | TRBV15 | . | CATSSERYTEAFF | TGTGCCACCAGCTCAGAAAGGTACACTGAAGCTTTCTTT
. | TRBJ2-7 | TRBV20-1 | . | CSASGSGTSSYEQYF | TGCAGTGCTAGCGGTTCCGGGACCAGCTCCTACGAGCAGTACTTC
. | TRBJ1-2 | TRBV7-6 | TRBD1 | CASSLGTGGNYGYTF | TGTGCCAGCAGCTTAGGGACAGGGGGCAACTATGGCTACACCTTC
few | TRBJ2-5 | TRBV24-1 | TRBD1 | CATSVQGARETQYF | TGTGCCACCAGTGTACAGGGGGCTCGAGAGACCCAGTACTTC
. | TRBJ2-3 | TRBV7-3 | TRBD2 | CASSTHSGAEDTQYF | TGTGCCAGCAGCACGCATAGCGGGGCGGAAGATACGCAGTATTTT
. | TRBJ1-1 | TRBV20-1 | . | CSARATAGNTEAFF | TGCAGTGCTAGAGCCACAGCGGGGAACACTGAAGCTTTCTTT
few | TRBJ2-1 | TRBV4-1 | TRBD2 | CASRPGLAGRNEQFF | TGCGCCAGCAGACCAGGACTAGCGGGAAGAAATGAGCAGTTCTTC
. | TRBJ1-5 | TRBV20-1 | . | CSARPPGRSPPYSNQPQHF | TGCAGTGCTAGACCCCCGGGACGGTCCCCGCCTTATAGCAATCAGCCCCAGCATTTT
. | TRBJ2-7 | TRBV20-1 | TRBD2 | CSAIIAGGSYEQYF | TGCAGTGCTATAATAGCGGGGGGGTCCTACGAGCAGTACTTC
few | TRBJ2-1 | TRBV7-2 | TRBD2 | CASSLGLAGGPYEQFF | TGTGCCAGCAGCTTAGGATTGGCGGGAGGGCCTTATGAGCAGTTCTTC
. | TRBJ1-5 | TRBV15 | . | CATSRGLAGVSNQPQHF | TGTGCCACCAGCAGGGGACTCGCAGGGGTCAGCAATCAGCCCCAGCATTTT
. | TRBJ1-2 | TRBV6-2/TRBV6-3 | TRBD1 | CASRRDRRYGYTF | TGTGCCAGCAGAAGGGACAGGCGGTATGGCTACACCTTC
. | TRBJ1-1 | TRBV7-8 | . | CASSLRALNTEAFF | TGTGCCAGCAGCTTGAGGGCCTTAAACACTGAAGCTTTCTTT
. | TRBJ2-3 | TRBV5-4 | . | CASSSVRLDTQYF | TGTGCCAGCAGCTCAGTACGGTTAGATACGCAGTATTTT
few | TRBJ1-2 | TRBV7-2 | . | CASSLNGYTF | TGTGCCAGCAGCTTAAATGGCTACACCTTC
. | TRBJ1-2 | TRBV28 | . | CASSPPRGQGGYTF | TGTGCCAGCAGCCCGCCCCGGGGGCAGGGGGGCTACACCTTC
few | TRBJ1-5 | TRBV6-1 | . | CASSESRGNQPQHF | TGTGCCAGCAGTGAAAGTAGAGGGAATCAGCCCCAGCATTTT
. | TRBJ2-5 | TRBV18 | TRBD2 | CASSRGLADQETQYF | TGTGCCAGCTCAAGGGGACTAGCGGACCAAGAGACCCAGTACTTC
. | TRBJ1-2 | TRBV5-4 | . | CASSLDTNYGYTF | TGTGCCAGCAGCTTGGACACAAACTATGGCTACACCTTC
. | TRBJ1-2 | TRBV2 | TRBD1 | CASKRGTGPTNYGYTF | TGTGCCAGCAAGCGGGGGACAGGGCCGACTAACTATGGCTACACCTTC
. | TRBJ2-5 | TRBV5-6 | . | CGSSSYWPVETQYF | TGTGGCAGCAGCTCATACTGGCCGGTGGAGACCCAGTACTTC
. | TRBJ1-6 | TRBV6-1 | . | CASSGRGASSYNSPLHF | TGTGCCAGCAGTGGAAGGGGGGCGAGCTCCTATAATTCACCCCTCCACTTT
. | TRBJ1-1 | TRBV15 | . | CATSRVAGSEAFF | TGTGCCACCAGCAGAGTGGCGGGGTCTGAAGCTTTCTTT
large | TRBJ1-2 | TRBV27 | . | CASSLGPAYSYGYTF | TGTGCCAGCAGTTTGGGACCGGCCTACAGCTATGGCTACACCTTC
. | TRBJ2-4 | TRBV7-2 | TRBD1 | CASSTDRAGNIQYF | TGTGCCAGCAGCACGGACAGGGCTGGGAACATTCAGTACTTC
few | TRBJ1-2 | TRBV28 | TRBD1 | CASSTTTDRDGYTF | TGTGCCAGCAGCACTACTACGGACAGGGACGGCTACACCTTC
. | TRBJ2-3 | TRBV6-2/TRBV6-3 | . | CASSYGAESTDTQYF | TGTGCCAGCAGTTACGGGGCAGAAAGCACAGATACGCAGTATTTT
. | TRBJ2-1 | TRBV5-1 | . | CASSFDRGSYNEQFF | TGCGCCAGCAGCTTCGACAGAGGCTCCTACAATGAGCAGTTCTTC
hyperexpanded | TRBJ1-2 | TRBV7-9 | . | CASSLSSGNYGYTF | TGTGCCAGCAGCTTAAGTTCGGGAAACTATGGCTACACCTTC
. | TRBJ2-1 | TRBV24-1 | TRBD1 | CATSQLSSETGDYNEQFF | TGTGCCACCAGCCAATTATCTTCCGAGACAGGGGACTACAATGAGCAGTTCTTC
. | TRBJ2-1 | TRBV29-1 | . | CSLGGGPREQFF | TGCAGCCTTGGGGGGGGGCCCCGGGAGCAGTTCTTC
. | TRBJ2-7 | TRBV28 | TRBD2 | CASSVTSGGPNEQYF | TGTGCCAGCAGCGTGACTAGCGGGGGGCCCAACGAGCAGTACTTC
. | TRBJ2-1 | TRBV30 | . | CAWGGVVIIDEQFF | TGTGCCTGGGGTGGGGTAGTAATCATCGATGAGCAGTTCTTC
. | TRBJ2-7 | TRBV10-3 | TRBD1 | CAISESTRRTGSLGEQYF | TGTGCCATCAGTGAGTCGACGAGGAGGACAGGGAGTTTGGGCGAGCAGTACTTC
. | TRBJ1-1 | TRBV15 | TRBD1 | CATSRRDRGPLQNTEAFF | TGTGCCACCAGCAGAAGAGACAGGGGGCCATTACAGAACACTGAAGCTTTCTTT
once | TRBJ2-7 | TRBV7-9 | TRBD2 | CASSPSTLAGGTYEQYF | TGTGCCAGCAGCCCCAGCACCCTAGCGGGGGGGACCTACGAGCAGTACTTC
few | TRBJ1-5 | TRBV6-5 | TRBD1 | CASSYSYSTGGANQPQHF | TGTGCCAGCAGTTACTCGTATTCGACAGGGGGGGCCAATCAGCCCCAGCATTTT